The 5 T cell receptor beta chains presented below share a single source sample, sequenced in a study of blood T cell repertoires in COVID-19. Clones were sequenced by immunoSEQ multiplex PCR, and TCRdb holds only the in-frame ones, with some missing. The repertoire has approximately 150,000 clones, 88% of them found once; the top ten carry more than 2.5%. Material: peripheral blood. The receptor set was obtained from a human donor with COVID-19, enrolled during active disease. The donor label of this sample is uncertain.

This chain uses TRBV5-1 with TRBJ1-1; 10 bases are shared with TRBD1. The CDR3 loop spans 13 amino acids. The germline V gene has CDR1 SGHRS and CDR2 YFSETQ. The V gene end was trimmed by 4 bases and the J gene end by 11 bases; junction bases not matched to a gene: 8. The CDR3 bases are TGCGCCAGCAGCCCGGACAGGGGGAACGCGGCTTTCTTT. It encodes CASSPDRGNAAFF.

The chain couples TRBV5-6 to TRBJ1-1, with a tentative D call TRBD1 (5 bases). V lost 8 bases and J 3 bases, leaving 17 bases between the germline ends. Germline CDR1 is SGHDT and CDR2 is YYEEEE. The CDR3 has 14 amino acids. CDR3 nucleotides: TGTGCCAGAGTGGGGGGGAGTGAAGACACTGAAGCTTTCTTT. Encoded protein: CARVGGSEDTEAFF.

The V call is TRBV5-1, the J call TRBJ2-2, with 7 bases matching TRBD2. J was trimmed by 5 bases and V by 3 bases; bases with no gene match: 7. The length of the CDR3 is 15 residues. The germline V gene encodes CDR1 SGHRS and CDR2 YFSETQ. The CDR3 bases are TGCGCCAGCAGCTCCGGACTAGGAGGGACCGGGGAGCTGTTTTTT. Translation: CASSSGLGGTGELFF. Full variable domain (remainder filled in from reference TRBV5-1 and TRBJ2-2): KAGVTQTPRYLIKTRGQQVTLSCSPISGHRSVSWYQQTPGQGLQFLFEYFSETQRNKGNFPGRFSGRQFSNSRSEMNVSTLELGDSALYLCASSSGLGGTGELFFGEGSRLTVL.

Concerning this clone: Other DNA sequences of this sample code for an identical CDR3. The chain is built from TRBV14 and TRBJ2-7; 8 bases agree with TRBD1. The CDR3 loop spans 15 amino acids. Germline CDR1 SGHDN, CDR2 FVKESK. The V and J ends lost 1 base and 4 bases, in that order; junction bases with no gene match: 6. CDR3 DNA: TGTGCCAGCAGCCAAGTGCCAGGGGGCAGTTACGAGCAGTACTTC. Translated: CASSQVPGGSYEQYF.

J is TRBJ2-3 and V is TRBV5-1, with 7 nucleotides matching TRBD2. Germline trimming cut 4 bases from V and 4 bases from J; bases unmatched to any gene: 9. The CDR3 is 15 residues long. Germline CDR1 is SGHRS and CDR2 is YFSETQ. CDR3 loop: CASSLSAGMADTQYF. The CDR3 bases are TGCGCCAGCAGCCTCTCAGCGGGGATGGCAGATACGCAGTATTTT. The variable domain in full, with the rest retrieved from reference TRBV5-1 and TRBJ2-3, is KAGVTQTPRYLIKTRGQQVTLSCSPISGHRSVSWYQQTPGQGLQFLFEYFSETQRNKGNFPGRFSGRQFSNSRSEMNVSTLELGDSALYLCASSLSAGMADTQYFGPGTRLTVL.